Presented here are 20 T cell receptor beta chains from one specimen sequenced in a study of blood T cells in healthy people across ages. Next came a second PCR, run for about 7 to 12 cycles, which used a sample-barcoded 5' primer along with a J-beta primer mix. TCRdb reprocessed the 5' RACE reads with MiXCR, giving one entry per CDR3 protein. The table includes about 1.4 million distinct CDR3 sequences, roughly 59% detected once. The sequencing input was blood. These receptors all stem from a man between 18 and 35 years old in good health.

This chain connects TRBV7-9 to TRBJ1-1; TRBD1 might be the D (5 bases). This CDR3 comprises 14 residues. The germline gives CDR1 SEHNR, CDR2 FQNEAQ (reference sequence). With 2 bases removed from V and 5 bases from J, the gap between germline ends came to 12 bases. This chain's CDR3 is CASSLSLGETEAFF. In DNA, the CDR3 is TGTGCCAGCAGCTTATCCCTAGGGGAGACTGAAGCTTTCTTT.

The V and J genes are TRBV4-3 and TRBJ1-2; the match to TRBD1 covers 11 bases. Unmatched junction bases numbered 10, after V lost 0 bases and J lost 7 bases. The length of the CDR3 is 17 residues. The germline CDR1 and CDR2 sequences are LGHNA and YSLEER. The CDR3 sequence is CASSQDTGQGGIGGYTF. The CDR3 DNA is TGCGCCAGCAGCCAAGACACGGGACAGGGGGGGATCGGTGGCTACACCTTC.

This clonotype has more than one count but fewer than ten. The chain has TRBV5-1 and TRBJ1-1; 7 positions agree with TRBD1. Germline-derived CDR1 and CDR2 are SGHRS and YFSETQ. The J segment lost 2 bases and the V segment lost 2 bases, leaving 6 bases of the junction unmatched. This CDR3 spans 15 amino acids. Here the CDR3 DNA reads TGCGCCAGCAGCTTCCGACAGGGCTTAAACACTGAAGCTTTCTTT. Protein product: CASSFRQGLNTEAFF.

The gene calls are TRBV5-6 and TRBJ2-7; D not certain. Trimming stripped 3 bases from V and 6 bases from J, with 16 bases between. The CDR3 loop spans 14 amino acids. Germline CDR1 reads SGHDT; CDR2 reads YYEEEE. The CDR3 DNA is TGTGCCAGCAGCTCCAGGTACAGTCCTTCCGAGCAGTACTTC. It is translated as CASSSRYSPSEQYF.

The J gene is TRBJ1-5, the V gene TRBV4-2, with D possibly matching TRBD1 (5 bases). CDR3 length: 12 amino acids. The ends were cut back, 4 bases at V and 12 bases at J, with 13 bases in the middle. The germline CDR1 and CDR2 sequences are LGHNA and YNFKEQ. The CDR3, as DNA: TGTGCCAGCAGCCCTGGGTCGGGACTCCAGCATTTT. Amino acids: CASSPGSGLQHF.

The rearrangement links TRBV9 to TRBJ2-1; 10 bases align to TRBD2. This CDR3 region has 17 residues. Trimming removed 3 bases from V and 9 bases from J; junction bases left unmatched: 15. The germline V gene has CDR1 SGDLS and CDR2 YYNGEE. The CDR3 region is CASSAPSSGGRGGEQFF. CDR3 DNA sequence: TGTGCCAGCAGCGCCCCCTCTAGCGGGGGCCGGGGTGGTGAGCAGTTCTTC. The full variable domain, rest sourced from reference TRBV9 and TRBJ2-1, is DSGVTQTPKHLITATGQRVTLRCSPRSGDLSVYWYQQSLDQGLQFLIQYYNGEERAKGNILERFSAQQFPDLHSELNLSSLELGDSALYFCASSAPSSGGRGGEQFFGPGTRLTVL.

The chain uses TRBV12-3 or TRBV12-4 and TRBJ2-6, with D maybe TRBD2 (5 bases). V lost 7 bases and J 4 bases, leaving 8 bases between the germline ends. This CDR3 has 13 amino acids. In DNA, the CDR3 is TGTGCCAGCAACCGGGGAGGGGCCAACGTCCTGACTTTC. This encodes CASNRGGANVLTF.

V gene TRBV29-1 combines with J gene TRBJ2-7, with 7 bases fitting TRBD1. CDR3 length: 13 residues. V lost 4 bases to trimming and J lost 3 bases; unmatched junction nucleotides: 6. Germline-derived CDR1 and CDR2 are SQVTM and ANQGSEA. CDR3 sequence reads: CSVVLRQGYEQYF. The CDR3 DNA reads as TGCAGCGTTGTACTCCGACAGGGCTACGAGCAGTACTTC.

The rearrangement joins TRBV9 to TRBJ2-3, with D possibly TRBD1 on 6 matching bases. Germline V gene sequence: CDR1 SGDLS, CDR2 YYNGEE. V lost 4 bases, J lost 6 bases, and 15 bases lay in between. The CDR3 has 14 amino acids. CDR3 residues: CASSIRQEQDTQYF. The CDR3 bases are TGTGCCAGCAGCATTAGACAGGAGCAGGATACGCAGTATTTT. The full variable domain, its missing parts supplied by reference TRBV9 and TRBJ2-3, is DSGVTQTPKHLITATGQRVTLRCSPRSGDLSVYWYQQSLDQGLQFLIQYYNGEERAKGNILERFSAQQFPDLHSELNLSSLELGDSALYFCASSIRQEQDTQYFGPGTRLTVL.

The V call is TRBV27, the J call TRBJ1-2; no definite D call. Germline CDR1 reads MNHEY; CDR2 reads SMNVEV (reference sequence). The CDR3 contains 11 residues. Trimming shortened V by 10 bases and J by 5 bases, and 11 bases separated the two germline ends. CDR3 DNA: TGTGCCATCATCGGGCCGTATGGCTACACCTTC. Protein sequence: CAIIGPYGYTF.

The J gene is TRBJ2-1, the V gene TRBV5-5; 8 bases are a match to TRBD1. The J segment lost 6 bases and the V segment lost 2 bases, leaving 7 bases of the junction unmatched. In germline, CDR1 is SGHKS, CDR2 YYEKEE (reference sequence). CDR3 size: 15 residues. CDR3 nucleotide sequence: TGTGCCAGCAGCTTACCAGGGGGCAGGGGCAATGAGCAGTTCTTC. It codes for CASSLPGGRGNEQFF.

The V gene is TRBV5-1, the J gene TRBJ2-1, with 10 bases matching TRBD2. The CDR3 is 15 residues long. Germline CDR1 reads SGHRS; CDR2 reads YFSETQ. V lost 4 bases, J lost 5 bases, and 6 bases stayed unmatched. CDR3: CASSTRTSGHNEQFF. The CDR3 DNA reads TGCGCCAGCAGCACACGGACTAGCGGACACAATGAGCAGTTCTTC.

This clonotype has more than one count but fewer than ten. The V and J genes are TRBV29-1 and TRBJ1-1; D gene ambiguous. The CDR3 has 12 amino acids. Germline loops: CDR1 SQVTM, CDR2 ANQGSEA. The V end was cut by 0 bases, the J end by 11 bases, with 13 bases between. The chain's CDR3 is CSVEETDIEAFF. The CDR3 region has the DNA TGCAGCGTTGAAGAAACTGACATAGAGGCTTTCTTT.

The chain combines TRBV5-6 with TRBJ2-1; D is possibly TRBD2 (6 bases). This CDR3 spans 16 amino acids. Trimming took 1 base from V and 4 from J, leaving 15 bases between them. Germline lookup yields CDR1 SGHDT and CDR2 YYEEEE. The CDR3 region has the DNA TGTGCCAGCAGCTTGAAAGGTAGCGGACTATACAATGAGCAGTTCTTC. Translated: CASSLKGSGLYNEQFF.

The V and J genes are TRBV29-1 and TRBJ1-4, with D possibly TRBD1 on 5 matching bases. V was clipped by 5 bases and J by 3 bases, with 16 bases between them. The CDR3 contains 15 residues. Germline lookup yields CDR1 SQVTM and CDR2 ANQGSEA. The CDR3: CSVWELGGPNEKLFF. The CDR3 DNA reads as TGCAGCGTTTGGGAGCTTGGGGGACCTAATGAAAAACTGTTTTTT.

The CDR3 loop reads CATRGLLLTDTQYF. CDR3 nucleotide sequence: TGTGCCACCAGGGGCCTCCTACTCACAGATACGCAGTATTTT. The chain is built from TRBV15 and TRBJ2-3; D not resolved. V was shortened by 6 bases and J by 2 bases, with 12 bases between the two germline ends. CDR1 is LNHNV and CDR2 is YYDKDF in the germline V gene (reference sequence). This CDR3 is 14 amino acids long.

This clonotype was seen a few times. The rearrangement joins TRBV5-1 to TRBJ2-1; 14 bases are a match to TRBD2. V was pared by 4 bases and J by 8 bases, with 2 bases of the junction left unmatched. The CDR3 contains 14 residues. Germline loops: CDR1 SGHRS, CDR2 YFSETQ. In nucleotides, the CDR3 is TGCGCCAGCAGCATGGGACTAGCGGGAGATGAGCAGTTCTTC. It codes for CASSMGLAGDEQFF.

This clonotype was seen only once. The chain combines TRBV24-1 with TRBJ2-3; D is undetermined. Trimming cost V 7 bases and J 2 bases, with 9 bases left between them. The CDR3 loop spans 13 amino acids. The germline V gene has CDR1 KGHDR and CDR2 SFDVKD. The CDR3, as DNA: TGTGCCACCAGCGATATCACCACAGATACGCAGTATTTT. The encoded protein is CATSDITTDTQYF.

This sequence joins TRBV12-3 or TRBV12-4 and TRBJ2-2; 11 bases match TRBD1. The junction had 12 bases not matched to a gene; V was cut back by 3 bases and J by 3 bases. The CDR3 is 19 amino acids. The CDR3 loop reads CASSLWDRGMNRDTGELFF. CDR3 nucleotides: TGTGCCAGCAGTTTGTGGGACAGGGGGATGAACCGTGACACCGGGGAGCTGTTTTTT.

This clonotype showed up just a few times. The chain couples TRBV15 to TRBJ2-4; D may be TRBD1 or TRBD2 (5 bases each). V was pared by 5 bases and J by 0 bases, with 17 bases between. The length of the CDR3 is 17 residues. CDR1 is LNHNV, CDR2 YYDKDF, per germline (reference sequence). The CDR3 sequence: CATSSRRGELAKNIQYF. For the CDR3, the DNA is TGTGCCACCAGCTCACGAAGAGGGGAACTAGCCAAAAACATTCAGTACTTC.